This TCR beta chain was captured in a study of regulatory T cells in long-lasting Graves disease. After removal of 6 bases from V and 3 bases from J, the junction contained 7 bases not matched to a gene. Germline V gene lookup returns CDR1 SQVTM and CDR2 ANQGSEA. The CDR3 spans 13 residues. This clonotype was counted ten times or more. Described time point: persistent/refractory GD, antithyroid drugs over 5 years with positive TRAb. With RNA extracted from PBMCs as input, the TCR library was made. With iRepertoire HTBI primers and Arm-PCR of CDR3 regions, TCR beta libraries were built. TCRdb reprocessed the multiplex PCR reads via MiXCR and lists one record per CDR3 protein. The repertoire holds approximately 290,000 distinct CDR3 sequences, with roughly a fifth as singletons.

The source of this sequence is a female donor with Graves disease. Source: peripheral blood mononuclear cells (PBMCs), taken when the disease was refractory, from a patient treated with antithyroid drugs. The chain links TRBV29-1 to TRBJ2-7; TRBD1 agrees at 8 bases. CDR3: CSVLGTGSYEQYF. The DNA of the CDR3 is TGCAGCGTGCTGGGGACAGGAAGCTACGAGCAGTACTTC.